This entry lists 26 T cell receptor beta chains sequenced from one sample in a study of blood T cell repertoires in COVID-19. Sequenced by immunoSEQ multiplex PCR; TCRdb stores in-frame clones only, minus some. Of under 500,000 clones detected, about 90% appear once; the ten largest clones hold under 2%. Source material: PBMCs or T cells enriched from blood (not recorded which). These receptors originate from a woman aged 18-35 years with acute COVID-19.

The genes are TRBV28 and TRBJ2-2, with 8 nucleotides matching TRBD1. The length of the CDR3 is 17 residues. V lost 1 base and J lost 7; bases outside the gene matches: 11. Looked up from germline, CDR1 is MDHEN and CDR2 is SYDVKM. The CDR3 region has the DNA TGTGCCAGCAGTTTATTAGGCCAGGGGGCCTGGGGCGGGGAGCTGTTTTTT. Encoded protein: CASSLLGQGAWGGELFF.

This chain joins TRBV18 and TRBJ1-5; the D is unclear. The germline V and J ends were trimmed by 4 bases and 0 bases, with 13 bases remaining between them. The length of the CDR3 is 16 residues. CDR1 is KGHSH and CDR2 is LQKENI in the germline V gene. The CDR3 here is CASSLTAGDSNQPQHF. The CDR3 DNA reads as TGTGCCAGCTCACTCACAGCCGGGGATAGCAATCAGCCCCAGCATTTT.

This sequence joins TRBV20-1 and TRBJ2-5, with D hard to call. V shed 6 bases and J shed 4 bases, with 9 bases lying between them. Germline CDR1 DFQATT, CDR2 SNEGSKA (reference sequence). There are 11 residues in the CDR3. The CDR3 DNA reads as TGCAGTGCATCCCTAGGAGAGACCCAGTACTTC. Translating gives CSASLGETQYF.

The CDR3 coding sequence is TGTGCCAGCAGCCAAGATAGTCCGAGAACACCCCTCCACTTT. Encoded protein: CASSQDSPRTPLHF. The V and J genes are TRBV4-2 and TRBJ1-6; D not certain. Between the trimmed V and J ends, which lost 0 bases and 11 bases, there was a span of 11 bases. The CDR3 runs 14 residues. Per the germline V gene, CDR1 is LGHNA and CDR2 is YNFKEQ.

Note on this clone: Other DNA sequences within the sample encode an identical CDR3. V is TRBV3-1 (or the pseudogene TRBV3-2) and J is TRBJ2-7, with D possibly TRBD2 on 6 matching bases. Trimming pared 3 bases from V and 3 bases from J, leaving 9 bases between. This CDR3 spans 13 amino acids. Germline CDR1 LGHDT, CDR2 YNNKEL (reference sequence). The CDR3 DNA is TGTGCCAGCAGCCACTCCGGGAGCTACGAGCAGTACTTC. This sequence encodes CASSHSGSYEQYF.

The chain carries TRBV25-1 and TRBJ2-3; 7 nucleotides match TRBD1. CDR1 and CDR2 from the germline V gene are MGHDK and SYGVNS. J gave up 4 bases and V 7 bases, and 11 bases lay outside the gene matches. CDR3 length equals 15 residues. CDR3 sequence reads: CASTTGQTNADTQYF. The CDR3 bases are TGTGCCAGCACTACGGGACAGACAAATGCAGATACGCAGTATTTT.

This clone showed up just a few times. The chain joins TRBV19 to TRBJ2-3; a weak D match, TRBD2 (5 bases). This CDR3 is built from 14 residues. The V end was cut by 2 bases, the J end by 1 base, with 7 bases between. Germline-derived CDR1 and CDR2 are LNHDA and SQIVND (reference sequence). The CDR3, as DNA: TGTGCCAGTAGTATATACGGGGGCACAGATACGCAGTATTTT. This translates into CASSIYGGTDTQYF.

The V and J genes are TRBV14 and TRBJ1-4, with 7 bases matching TRBD1. The germline V gene has CDR1 SGHDN and CDR2 FVKESK. V shed 5 bases and J 5 bases; nucleotides not matched to a gene: 8. CDR3 length: 15 residues. The CDR3 nucleotides are TGTGCCAGCAGCACCCGGGACAGACCAAATGAAAAACTGTTTTTT. The encoded protein is CASSTRDRPNEKLFF.

V gene TRBV18 combines with J gene TRBJ1-1, with 7 positions matching TRBD1. The J segment lost 0 bases and the V segment lost 3 bases, leaving 10 bases of the junction unmatched. The CDR3 has 17 residues. Germline-derived CDR1 and CDR2 are KGHSH and LQKENI. The CDR3 here is CASSPLDRKIVNTEAFF. The CDR3 DNA is TGTGCCAGCTCACCCCTGGACAGGAAGATCGTGAACACTGAAGCTTTCTTT.

Comment on this clone: The sample holds other DNA sequences that translate to the same CDR3. This chain's CDR3 is CASSDRQGNQPQHF. The CDR3 DNA follows: TGTGCCAGCAGTGATCGGCAGGGCAATCAGCCCCAGCATTTT. This chain uses TRBV2 with TRBJ1-5; unclear D gene. With 3 bases removed from V and 2 bases from J, the gap between germline ends came to 8 bases. Germline V gives CDR1 SNHLY, CDR2 FYNNEI. The CDR3 covers 14 residues.

V is TRBV7-8 and J is TRBJ2-7; 9 positions match TRBD1. Per the germline V gene, CDR1 is SGHVS and CDR2 is FQNEAQ. This CDR3 is 17 amino acids long. V was pared by 5 bases and J by 4 bases, with 15 bases of the junction left unmatched. The CDR3 here is CASSIRPGTGLGYEQYF. The CDR3 DNA reads as TGTGCCAGCAGCATAAGACCCGGGACAGGGCTTGGGTACGAGCAGTACTTC.

This chain links TRBV7-9 with TRBJ1-5, with 10 bases that match TRBD1. V shed 5 bases, J shed 8 bases, and the junction held 9 bases outside the gene matches. The CDR3 has 15 residues. Per the germline V gene, CDR1 is SEHNR and CDR2 is FQNEAQ (reference sequence). The CDR3 nucleotides read TGTGCCAGCAGCCCCGGGACAGGGGCCACTGAGCCCCAGCATTTT. It is translated as CASSPGTGATEPQHF. The full variable domain, completed using reference TRBV7-9 and TRBJ1-5, is DTGVSQNPRHKITKRGQNVTFRCDPISEHNRLYWYRQTLGQGPEFLTYFQNEAQLEKSRLLSDRFSAERPKGSFSTLEIQRTEQGDSAMYLCASSPGTGATEPQHFGDGTRLSIL.

This chain uses TRBV5-5 with TRBJ1-2; D possibly corresponds to TRBD1 (6 bases). V was cut by 4 bases and J by 8 bases, with 21 bases left in between. The CDR3 consists of 15 residues. Germline V CDR1 and CDR2: SGHKS, YYEKEE (reference sequence). The CDR3 loop reads CASSRIGQPYDGYTF. The CDR3 DNA reads TGTGCCAGCAGCAGGATTGGACAGCCTTACGACGGCTACACCTTC. The full variable domain, completed using reference TRBV5-5 and TRBJ1-2, is DAGVTQSPTHLIKTRGQQVTLRCSPISGHKSVSWYQQVLGQGPQFIFQYYEKEERGRGNFPDRFSARQFPNYSSELNVNALLLGDSALYLCASSRIGQPYDGYTFGSGTRLTVV.

This clone has a handful of counts. This same CDR3 is encoded by further DNA sequences in the sample. This sequence joins TRBV30 and TRBJ2-7; D remains ambiguous. Trimming took off 0 bases at V and 3 bases at J, with 3 bases between the two ends. CDR1 is GTSNPN, CDR2 SVGIG, per germline (reference sequence). The CDR3 spans 11 residues. CDR3 in DNA: TGTGCCTGGAGTGTGTACTACGAGCAGTACTTC. As protein: CAWSVYYEQYF.

This rearrangement joins TRBV18 to TRBJ1-5; D is ambiguous. Between the trimmed V and J ends, which lost 3 bases and 1 base, there was a span of 10 bases. This CDR3 has 15 amino acids. Germline CDR1 is KGHSH and CDR2 is LQKENI. Written as DNA, the CDR3 is TGTGCCAGCTCACCCACGGTAAACAGCAATCAGCCCCAGCATTTT. This encodes CASSPTVNSNQPQHF.

The chain combines TRBV7-8 with TRBJ2-7, with TRBD1 matching over 8 bases. V lost 5 bases to trimming and J lost 1 base; unmatched junction nucleotides: 7. Germline V gene data show CDR1 as SGHVS and CDR2 as FQNEAQ. The CDR3 totals 15 residues. CDR3 sequence reads: CASSPGQVQSYEQYF. As DNA, the CDR3 is TGTGCCAGCAGCCCGGGACAGGTGCAGTCCTACGAGCAGTACTTC.

The chain uses TRBV29-1 and TRBJ1-1, with unresolved D. Germline CDR1 and CDR2: SQVTM and ANQGSEA. The length of the CDR3 is 12 residues. V lost 5 bases, J lost 4 bases, and 11 bases lay in between. This CDR3 is CSVHTGVTEAFF. In DNA form, the CDR3 reads TGCAGCGTTCACACGGGTGTCACTGAAGCTTTCTTT.

V is TRBV18 and J is TRBJ1-6, with a possible D match to TRBD1 (6 bases). Trimming pared 3 bases from V and 4 bases from J, leaving 10 bases between. This CDR3 is 15 amino acids long. Germline CDR1 reads KGHSH; CDR2 reads LQKENI. CDR3 DNA: TGTGCCAGCTCACCGGGGGCCACATATAATTCACCCCTCCACTTT. Translated: CASSPGATYNSPLHF.

This sequence joins TRBV9 and TRBJ2-7, with a possible D match to TRBD2 (6 bases). Germline V gives CDR1 SGDLS, CDR2 YYNGEE. V dropped 2 bases and J dropped 4 bases, with 13 bases sitting between them. CDR3 length equals 14 residues. The CDR3 loop is CASSVAEGRYEQYF. In nucleotides, the CDR3 is TGTGCCAGCAGCGTGGCGGAGGGCCGATACGAGCAGTACTTC.

This chain joins TRBV25-1 and TRBJ2-7; 10 bases line up with TRBD2. The CDR3 is 15 amino acids. In germline, CDR1 is MGHDK, CDR2 SYGVNS. J was trimmed by 4 bases and V by 8 bases; bases with no gene match: 11. The CDR3 DNA is TGTGCCAGCCAGAGGAAAGCGGGAGGGCAATACGAGCAGTACTTC. Its protein product is CASQRKAGGQYEQYF.

A word on this clone: A read error may account for a junction end that differs from germline. The rearrangement links TRBV12-3 or TRBV12-4 to TRBJ1-3; D unclear. This CDR3 comprises 13 residues. The CDR3 loop reads CASSLGPAGPKSF. The CDR3 nucleotides are TGTGCCAGCAGTTTAGGGCCTGCTGGGCCTAAATCTTTT.

This rearrangement joins TRBV19 to TRBJ1-1, with TRBD1 as a possible D gene (6 bases). CDR1 is LNHDA and CDR2 is SQIVND in the germline V gene (reference sequence). The CDR3 has 13 amino acids. The V end was cut by 6 bases, the J end by 6 bases, with 14 bases between. The CDR3 DNA is TGTGCCAGTAGCATCGTGGGGGCTTCTGAAGCTTTCTTT. The encoded protein is CASSIVGASEAFF. Complete variable domain (other parts from reference TRBV19 and TRBJ1-1): DGGITQSPKYLFRKEGQNVTLSCEQNLNHDAMYWYRQDPGQGLRLIYYSQIVNDFQKGDIAEGYSVSREKKESFPLTVTSAQKNPTAFYLCASSIVGASEAFFGQGTRLTVV.

V and J are TRBV6-5 and TRBJ1-3; D gene unclear. The CDR3 length is 15 residues. V lost 0 bases and J lost 0, with 6 bases in between. Per germline, CDR1 MNHEY and CDR2 SVGAGI. CDR3 loop: CASSYSDFSGNTIYF. CDR3 DNA sequence: TGTGCCAGCAGTTACTCGGACTTCTCTGGAAACACCATATATTTT.

Concerning this clone itself: At one end, the junction sequence differs from germline, possibly due to a read error. This sequence joins TRBV19 and TRBJ1-2; weak D call: TRBD1 (6 bases). The CDR3 has 15 amino acids. CDR1 LNHDA and CDR2 SQIVND come from the germline V gene (reference sequence). CDR3 loop: CASKGRQEHGYDYTF. The CDR3 DNA sequence: TGTGCCAGTAAAGGGAGACAGGAGCATGGTTATGACTACACCTTC. The variable domain in full, with the rest retrieved from reference TRBV19 and TRBJ1-2, is DGGITQSPKYLFRKEGQNVTLSCEQNLNHDAMYWYRQDPGQGLRLIYYSQIVNDFQKGDIAEGYSVSREKKESFPLTVTSAQKNPTAFYLCASKGRQEHGYDYTFGSGTRLTVV.

V is TRBV7-9 and J is TRBJ2-1; 12 bases fit TRBD1. The CDR3 covers 15 residues. Germline V gene sequence: CDR1 SEHNR, CDR2 FQNEAQ (reference sequence). Unmatched junction bases numbered 9, after V lost 5 bases and J lost 10 bases. The CDR3 region is CASSLTGQGAEEQFF. For the CDR3, the DNA is TGTGCCAGCAGCCTGACGGGACAGGGGGCTGAAGAGCAGTTCTTC. Looking up the rest from reference TRBV7-9 and TRBJ2-1 gives the full variable domain: DTGVSQNPRHKITKRGQNVTFRCDPISEHNRLYWYRQTLGQGPEFLTYFQNEAQLEKSRLLSDRFSAERPKGSFSTLEIQRTEQGDSAMYLCASSLTGQGAEEQFFGPGTRLTVL.

This clone was seen once. Compared with germline, one end of the junction differs, possibly owing to a read error. This chain uses TRBV7-7 with TRBJ2-5; D ambiguous. Germline CDR1 is SSHAT and CDR2 is FNYEAQ (reference sequence). This CDR3 is built from 13 residues. DNA of the CDR3: TGTGCTAGCAGCTTAGGAGTGCAAGAGACCCAGTACTTC. Residues: CASSLGVQETQYF.